The clone carrying this T cell receptor beta chain has just a few counts. The data were obtained in a study of cytomegalovirus exposure and HLA in healthy donors. In the PCR, 60 Vbeta and 13 Jbeta primers were used. Generated by immunoSEQ multiplex PCR, the TCRdb table keeps only in-frame clones and is missing some. The profile shows more than 80,000 clones, less than 70% of them singletons. The clonotype was recovered from a human donor in good health. Sequencing was done on a sample of PBMCs.

CDR3 amino acids: CASSAAGLAVDTQYF. The CDR3 DNA sequence: TGTGCCAGCAGTGCCGCGGGACTAGCGGTAGATACGCAGTATTTT. The rearrangement uses TRBV2 and TRBJ2-3, with 11 bases matching TRBD2. The V gene end was trimmed by 4 bases and the J gene end by 5 bases; junction bases not matched to a gene: 5. Germline CDR1 SNHLY, CDR2 FYNNEI. This CDR3 is built from 15 residues.